This section outlines one TCR beta chain sequence together with its context. The entry originates in a study of molecular identifiers for immune sequencing clone quantification. One entry per CDR3 protein results from TCRdb running MiXCR on the PCR reads. This repertoire shows about 36,000 distinct CDR3 sequences, 18% found once; its top ten account for roughly 7.3%. The authors gated naive CD8 T cells as CD8+CD4-CCR7+CD45RA+ for sorting. The germline V gene has CDR1 MDHEN and CDR2 SYDVKM. The CDR3 length is 12 residues. The V and J ends lost 7 bases and 8 bases, in that order; junction bases with no gene match: 4.

The chain employs TRBV28 and TRBJ2-4; TRBD1 aligns across 8 bases. The sequencing input was naive CD8+ T cells from blood, with Jurkat cell RNA spiked in. Subset specified: FACS-sorted CD8+CD4-CCR7+CD45RA+ naive T cells. The receptor was derived from a human donor in good health. Some libraries in this study had Jurkat cell RNA spiked in. In DNA form, the CDR3 reads TGTGCCAGCACTAAACAGGGGGACATTCAGTACTTC. Its protein product is CASTKQGDIQYF.